This T cell receptor beta chain was profiled in a study of T cell responses to AZD1222 COVID-19 vaccine. Study results and limitations: Repertoire sampling was restricted to post-peak T cell response timepoints.

Data came from immunoSEQ multiplex PCR; TCRdb stores just in-frame clones and leaves some out. The sample records around 140,000 clones, 93% being singletons. This clone was seen just once. Its matching antigen is unknown. CDR1 and CDR2 (germline): MNHNS, SASEGT. V was shortened by 0 bases and J by 10 bases, with 11 bases between the two germline ends. The CDR3 extends over 13 amino acids. The receptor comes from an adult who had recovered from COVID-19. This sample comprised peripheral blood, obtained after recovery from COVID-19. This chain links TRBV6-1 with TRBJ2-3; D gene unclear. CDR3 bases: TGTGCCAGCAGTGAAGCCCCTTCAAGGGCGCAGTATTTT. Amino acids: CASSEAPSRAQYF.